Listed here is a single T cell receptor (beta chain). This entry comes from a study of blood T cell repertoires in COVID-19. Whole-study context: COVID-19 samples collected from the United States, Italy and Spain covered acute and convalescent phases.

Authors' data handling: It was from reference gene primer amplification that nucleated cell counts were estimated. Sequencing used immunoSEQ multiplex PCR; TCRdb keeps in-frame clones, though not all of them. V and J calls plus clone size are reproduced from that table; the DNA served to infer D and trimming. The sample records around 400,000 clones, roughly 90% being singletons. This CDR3 is built from 17 residues. Germline loops: CDR1 LGHNA, CDR2 YSLEER. J lost 5 bases, V lost 0 bases, and 5 bases had no gene match. This chain uses TRBV4-3 with TRBJ2-1; the match to TRBD2 covers 12 bases. The clonotype was recovered from a middle-aged man with acute or convalescent COVID-19. Sample: peripheral blood. CDR3 in DNA: TGCGCCAGCAGCCAAGATCCCGGACTAGCGGGAAACAATGAGCAGTTCTTC. Protein sequence: CASSQDPGLAGNNEQFF.